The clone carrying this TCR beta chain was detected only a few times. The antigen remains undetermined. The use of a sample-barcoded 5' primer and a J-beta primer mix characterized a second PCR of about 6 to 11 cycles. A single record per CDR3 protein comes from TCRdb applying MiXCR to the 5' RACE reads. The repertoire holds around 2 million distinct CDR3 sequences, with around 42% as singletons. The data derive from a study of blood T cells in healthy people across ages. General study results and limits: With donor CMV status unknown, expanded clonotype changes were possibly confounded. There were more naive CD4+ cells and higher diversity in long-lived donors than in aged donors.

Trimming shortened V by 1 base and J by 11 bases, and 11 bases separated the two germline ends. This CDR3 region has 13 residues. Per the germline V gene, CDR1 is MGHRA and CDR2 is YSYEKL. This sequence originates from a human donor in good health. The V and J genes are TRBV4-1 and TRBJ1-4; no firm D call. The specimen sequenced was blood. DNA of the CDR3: TGCGCCAGCAGCCAAGCAGTCCTCAGTAAACTGTTTTTT. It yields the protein CASSQAVLSKLFF.